The clone carrying this TCR beta chain appeared a few times. Antigen specificity is unknown. This entry belongs to a study of T-cell reconstitution after alpha-beta-depleted transplantation in children. Study-wide results and caveats: T-cell counts and diversity were attributed mostly to newly produced T cells one year after transplant. Some patients showed high day-60 TCRbeta diversity, which derived from surviving recipient T cells and thymic progenitors.

Library preparation (for TCRbeta) was performed with unique molecular identifiers. A single record per CDR3 protein comes from TCRdb applying MiXCR to the PCR reads. The sample has about 980,000 distinct CDR3 sequences, under 30% seen once; the top ten hold approximately 30%. With 7 bases clipped from V and 2 bases from J, the junction kept 8 bases outside the gene matches. CDR3 length: 15 amino acids. From germline, CDR1 is SEHNR and CDR2 FQNEAQ (reference sequence). V gene TRBV7-9 combines with J gene TRBJ1-1; TRBD1 agrees at 9 bases. Sequencing used PBMCs, mostly from graft donor cells, obtained 360 days after TCRalphabeta/CD19-depleted stem cell transplant. The clonotype comes from a boy under three years old who had a stem cell transplant for SCID, so the T cells may come from the graft donor. CDR3 DNA: TGTGCCAGCACCGAGGGACAGGGCGGAAACACTGAAGCTTTCTTT. Its protein is CASTEGQGGNTEAFF.